This record concerns one T cell receptor (beta chain) sequence. Its cognate antigen has yet to be identified. No qualities accompany the bases; no much larger clone lies one base away. Including cysteine and phenylalanine, the CDR3 has 15 amino acids. CDR3 DNA is the only sequence kept; it has 45 bases, read in frame from the first base. CDR1 and CDR2 are drawn from the germline V gene (reference sequence): DFQATT, SNEGSKA. This sample was taken from a study of CD8 T cells in Susac syndrome (dated by TCRdb to about 2019). The study in broad terms: Of the Susac syndrome patients who were sequenced, over five had clinically active disease and roughly eight were in clinical remission. At the time of blood withdrawal, Susac syndrome patients were either therapy-naive, taking corticosteroids (with some also receiving IVIg), or on IVIg alone. Repertoire sequencing was used to test whether CD8+ T cell activation and differentiation in Susac syndrome was antigen driven. Clonality of the CD8+ T cell repertoire was compared between around 13 healthy donors, about 14 Susac syndrome patients and roughly 16 multiple sclerosis patients. Broader findings and caveats from the paper: Susac syndrome CD8+ repertoires showed clonal expansion, highest in CD8+ TEMRA cells and greater in clinically active than remitting patients. In the total CD8+ and CD8+ TEMRA repertoires, approximately 17 and five Susac-specific public clones, respectively, were identified. The TCR sequencing and HLA analysis was acknowledged to have included a relatively small number of individuals.

RNA was extracted using the RNeasy kit, and about 0.45 to 1 ug of the RNA was reverse transcribed with random hexamers. The immunoSEQ multiplex PCR assay, which covers 54 Vbeta and 13 Jbeta segments, was used to amplify TCR beta CDR3 regions. PCR amplification bias was corrected by using a synthetic template baseline for primer optimization and computational correction. The original pipeline was this. Reads were annotated to V, D and J genes per IMGT and analyzed with immunoSEQ Analyzer, keeping only productive sequences. To calculate clonality, Shannon entropy was normalized by log2 of the number of productive unique sequences and then subtracted from one. Public and private clones were assessed among the 100 most prevalent clones of each patient and control. Clones were defined as Susac-specific when absent from the healthy and MS cohorts, from approximately 1,100 published viral clones and from other ImmuneACCESS disease sequences. Using fastp trimming at Q25 and MiXCR clonotype assembly, TCRdb reanalyzed the public sequencing data and kept in-frame beta chains. Every distinct CDR3 protein forms one entry, paired with its most common genes and DNA. TCRdb, not the original authors, processed these V and J calls. The sample records 70,000 to 100,000 distinct CDR3 sequences, roughly 96% of which are singletons. Together, the top ten hold about 0.68% of the sample.

Peripheral blood CD8+ and CD4+ T cells from healthy donors, Susac syndrome patients and multiple sclerosis patients were profiled by high-throughput TCR beta sequencing. The Susac syndrome patients fulfilled recently defined diagnostic criteria for either definite or probable disease. Bulk CD8+ and CD4+ T cells were purified by magnetic negative isolation, while CD8+ TEMRA cells were enriched using FACS. Blood was drawn into EDTA tubes, processed within 24 hours, and PBMCs were isolated by density gradient centrifugation. PBMCs intended for TCR sequencing were frozen in liquid nitrogen and were later thawed in a 37 degrees C water bath. The sorted or isolated CD4+, CD8+ and CD8+ TEMRA cells reached a purity of at least 90%.

This TCR came from a human donor with Susac syndrome. Sequenced input: CD8+ T cells from PBMCs. The rearranged chain carries TRBV20-1 and TRBJ2-7, and 8 junctional nucleotides match TRBD2. CDR3 sequence: CSALSRIGGLGEQYF. The bases read TGCAGCGCTCTATCCCGGATCGGGGGACTAGGCGAGCAGTACTTC.